This TCR beta chain was sequenced in a study of T cell responses to AZD1222 COVID-19 vaccine. Study-level points and caveats: With two AZD1222 doses given, Spike-specific TCR breadth and depth both rose. Possibly, clonal diversity was underestimated; donors were largely white British and included more females. With dominance at 160-218 and 743-854, vaccine-associated CD4 TCRs spanned spike. Seropositivity was recorded at baseline in only 6 or 7 AZD1222 recipients.

The assay was immunoSEQ multiplex PCR, and TCRdb's table has in-frame clones only and misses some. The data contain under 95,000 clones, roughly nine tenths of them seen just once; the ten biggest clones take up around 2%. As to this clone: Its antigen is as yet unknown.

This CDR3 contains 15 residues. Trimming pared 1 base from V and 1 base from J, leaving 7 bases between. CDR1 is KGHSH and CDR2 is LQKENI in the germline V gene. The TCR originated in an adult in good health. The V call is TRBV18, the J call TRBJ2-2; D is possibly TRBD1 (6 bases). Sequenced material: peripheral blood, taken on day 0 of AZD1222 vaccination. DNA for the CDR3: TGTGCCAGCTCACCACTACAGGGGAACACCGGGGAGCTGTTTTTT. Its translation: CASSPLQGNTGELFF.